This TCR beta chain is drawn from a study of blood T cell repertoires in COVID-19. The wider study: Acute-phase and convalescent COVID-19 samples originated in the United States, Italy and Spain.

V was clipped by 4 bases and J by 6 bases, with 21 bases between them. The CDR3 length is 15 residues. CDR1 and CDR2 (germline): SQVTM, ANQGSEA. Some clones are missing from TCRdb's copy, which holds only in-frame ones; the method was immunoSEQ multiplex PCR. The table has more than 200,000 clones, around 87% seen once. This receptor was taken from a woman aged 55-69 years with COVID-19, enrolled during active disease. The specimen sequenced was peripheral blood. V and J are TRBV29-1 and TRBJ1-2; D possibly corresponds to TRBD1 (5 bases). CDR3 loop: CSVGSGSFRSDGYTF. CDR3 nucleotides: TGCAGCGTTGGGTCAGGGTCGTTTCGATCAGATGGCTACACCTTC.